This TCR beta chain was observed in a study of OX40 agonist ivuxolimab in advanced cancers. Study context: The dose-escalation cohort had hepatocellular carcinoma, melanoma, renal cell or head and neck cancer.

Trimming shortened V by 3 bases and J by 5 bases, and 2 bases separated the two germline ends. CDR3 size: 11 residues. Germline CDR1 reads SGHRS; CDR2 reads YFSETQ. Produced via immunoSEQ multiplex PCR; TCRdb's table is partial and in-frame only. Found here are some 63,000 clones, about 89% of them singletons; the top ten hold 5% to 6%. The sequence was obtained from an adult with an advanced solid tumor such as melanoma, head and neck, liver or kidney cancer. The starting material was CD4+ or CD8+ T cells sorted from blood, obtained in a trial of the OX40 agonist ivuxolimab. The chain links TRBV5-1 to TRBJ2-2; the D is unclear. For the CDR3, the DNA is TGCGCCAGCAGCTGGACCGGGGAGCTGTTTTTT. It specifies CASSWTGELFF.